This T cell receptor (beta chain) was sequenced during a study of CD8+ T cells in alopecia areata. RNA was isolated and reverse transcribed to cDNA, the sequencing template. Sequencing used immunoSEQ multiplex PCR; TCRdb keeps in-frame clones, though not all of them. The table records 80,000 to 95,000 clones, about 44% of them present only once. The treatment denotes: oral pan-JAK inhibitor, 5-10 mg twice daily. Findings and limits, study-wide: Sequences from scalp samples also cover resident alphabeta T cells of normal skin. Across lesional scalp, and particularly alopecia totalis/universalis, clonality surpassed that of normal scalp.

As for this clone: Its antigen is as yet unknown. The sample has other DNA sequences that encode this CDR3 too.

The sample in question was CD8+ T cells sorted from blood, obtained at week 24, from a patient treated with tofacitinib. The source is a human donor with alopecia areata.

The chain's CDR3 is CASSQDGGGGETQYF. The CDR3, as DNA: TGCGCCAGCAGCCAAGATGGAGGGGGCGGGGAGACCCAGTACTTC. J is TRBJ2-5 and V is TRBV4-1, with D possibly matching TRBD1 (7 bases). The V end was cut by 0 bases, the J end by 5 bases, with 13 bases between. From germline, CDR1 is MGHRA and CDR2 YSYEKL. The CDR3 consists of 15 residues.